These 5 T cell receptor beta chains were all obtained from the same sample, sequenced in a study of blood T cell repertoires in COVID-19. TCRdb's table, derived via immunoSEQ multiplex PCR, lists solely in-frame clones and lacks some. The sample comprises 210,000 or so clones, about 83% of which are singletons, and 4.8% rests with the top ten. Input material: PBMCs or T cells enriched from blood (not recorded which). Every receptor here comes from a woman aged 45-59 years who had been exposed to COVID-19.

The chain combines TRBV6-1 with TRBJ1-5, with D perhaps TRBD1 (5 bases). The germline V and J ends were trimmed by 4 bases and 0 bases, with 19 bases remaining between them. Germline assignment: CDR1 MNHNS and CDR2 SASEGT. The CDR3 spans 18 residues. In DNA, the CDR3 is TGTGCCAGCAGTGGTCGAAGGGGTGCAGCCCCTAGCAATCAGCCCCAGCATTTT. Translating gives CASSGRRGAAPSNQPQHF.

The rearrangement uses TRBV10-2 and TRBJ2-1, with 8 bases identical to TRBD2. CDR3 size: 14 residues. Germline trimming cut 7 bases from V and 9 bases from J; bases unmatched to any gene: 11. CDR1 and CDR2 from the germline V gene are WSHSY and SAAADI. CDR3 bases: TGCGCCAGCAAAGTCGGGGGGGCCGGAGGTGAGCAGTTCTTC. Translated, it gives CASKVGGAGGEQFF.

The gene calls are TRBV19 and TRBJ1-5; tentative D call: TRBD1 (5 bases). This CDR3 spans 15 amino acids. Germline CDR1 LNHDA, CDR2 SQIVND (reference sequence). V was shortened by 3 bases and J by 6 bases, with 15 bases between the two germline ends. CDR3 DNA: TGTGCCAGTAGTATCGGGGGAAGGGTGGCTCAGCCCCAGCATTTT. It specifies CASSIGGRVAQPQHF.

The CDR3 sequence is CASSFSANTEAFF. CDR3 DNA: TGTGCCAGCAGCTTTAGTGCTAACACTGAAGCTTTCTTT. J is TRBJ1-1 and V is TRBV7-9; D is uncertain. The V and J ends lost 3 bases and 2 bases respectively, with 7 bases between them. Germline values: CDR1 SEHNR, CDR2 FQNEAQ (reference sequence). CDR3 length equals 13 residues.

This clone was counted many times. The rearrangement uses TRBV19 and TRBJ2-4; a possible D gene is TRBD1 (6 bases). The germline V gene encodes CDR1 LNHDA and CDR2 SQIVND (reference sequence). Between the trimmed V and J ends, which lost 6 bases and 2 bases, there was a span of 11 bases. This CDR3 is 14 amino acids long. CDR3 DNA: TGTGCCAGTAGGGGGGCAGGAACCAAAAACATTCAGTACTTC. This translates into CASRGAGTKNIQYF.